The rows below give T cell receptor beta chains drawn from one sample of a study of T cell responses to AZD1222 COVID-19 vaccine. Here immunoSEQ multiplex PCR was the method, and the copy in TCRdb shows in-frame clones only, minus some. The data contain around 190,000 clones, 85% to 95% of them singletons. The source was peripheral blood, collected 28 days after the second AZD1222 dose. All receptors derive from an adult who received the AZD1222 COVID-19 vaccine. The CDR3 runs from the conserved cysteine through the conserved F or W. A D gene is named only where the DNA matches it firmly. Not every row has a clone size; where given, it reads once, few, many or a size class.

NA	TRBJ1-2	TRBV7-9	NA	TGTGCCAGCAGCTTGAGCCAGTATGGCTACACCTTC	CASSLSQYGYTF
NA	TRBJ2-7	TRBV10-3	NA	TGTGCCATCATGGGACACACCACCTACGAGCAGTACTTC	CAIMGHTTYEQYF
NA	TRBJ1-4	TRBV28	NA	TGTGCCAGCAGTAGTGGACAGCCTAAACTGTTTTTT	CASSSGQPKLFF
NA	TRBJ2-5	TRBV7-9	TRBD1	TGTGCCAGCAGCTCAAAAAGGGACAGCCACCAAGAGACCCAGTACTTC	CASSSKRDSHQETQYF
NA	TRBJ2-6	TRBV27	TRBD2	TGTGCCAGCAGTTCACGGACTAGCGGGGAGGGCGCGGGGGCCAACGTCCTGACTTTC	CASSSRTSGEGAGANVLTF
NA	TRBJ1-1	TRBV19	NA	TGTGCCAGTAGTATTCTCCTGAACACTGAAGCTTTCTTT	CASSILLNTEAFF
NA	TRBJ2-7	TRBV12-3/TRBV12-4	NA	TGTGCCAGCAGTATAAGATCCTACGAGCAGTACTTC	CASSIRSYEQYF
NA	TRBJ1-6	TRBV4-1	NA	TGCGCCAGCAGCAGGGACCGGGACACTATTTATAATTCACCCCTCCACTTT	CASSRDRDTIYNSPLHF
NA	TRBJ2-1	TRBV6-4	NA	TGTGCCAGCAGTGACTCATTCGGCTCCTACAATGAGCAGTTCTTC	CASSDSFGSYNEQFF
NA	TRBJ2-3	TRBV9	NA	TGTGCCAGCAGCTCCAGCACAGATACGCAGTATTTT	CASSSSTDTQYF
once	TRBJ2-3	TRBV7-9	NA	TGTGCCAGCAGGACGTTTGGGAGGTTAATGCCAGATACGCAGTATTTT	CASRTFGRLMPDTQYF
NA	TRBJ2-1	TRBV7-9	NA	TGTGCCAGCAGCTTCCCGATTGGGAAGTCTGAGGGTGAGCAGTTCTTC	CASSFPIGKSEGEQFF
NA	TRBJ1-1	TRBV15	NA	TGTGCCACCAGCCGCGGGACGACCCGGGGCACTGAAGCTTTCTTT	CATSRGTTRGTEAFF
NA	TRBJ1-1	TRBV19	TRBD1	TGTGCCAGTAGTACCCCCCCAGGGGGACCCATGAACACTGAAGCTTTCTTT	CASSTPPGGPMNTEAFF
NA	TRBJ2-1	TRBV7-2	NA	TGTGCCAGCAGCTTAGACAGCTATGCTGAGCAGTTCTTC	CASSLDSYAEQFF
NA	TRBJ1-5	TRBV29-1	NA	TGCAGCGCAGGGTCTCAGCCCCAGCATTTT	CSAGSQPQHF
NA	TRBJ2-3	TRBV28	NA	TGTGCCAGCAGTTTATGGGGGAGGTTGGGAACAGATACGCAGTATTTT	CASSLWGRLGTDTQYF
once	TRBJ1-2	TRBV14	NA	TGTGCCAGCAGCCCCGGACAGCTCCGATCGGTTGGCTATGGCTACACCTTC	CASSPGQLRSVGYGYTF
NA	TRBJ1-5	TRBV6-1	NA	TGTGCCAGCAGTGAACCGTGGGGAAATCAGCCCCAGCATTTT	CASSEPWGNQPQHF
NA	TRBJ1-3	TRBV4-2	NA	TGTGCCAGCAGCCAAGATGATGCGGCTGGAAACACCATATATTTT	CASSQDDAAGNTIYF
NA	TRBJ1-2	TRBV28	NA	TGTGCCAGCAGCCAGCGGTCCAACTATGGCTACACCTTC	CASSQRSNYGYTF
NA	TRBJ1-1	TRBV19	TRBD1	TGTGCCAGTAGTCTCAACAGGGGATGGGCTTTCTTT	CASSLNRGWAFF
NA	TRBJ2-2	TRBV7-9	NA	TGTGCCAGCAGCGACCGACAGGCCGGGGAGCTGTTTTTT	CASSDRQAGELFF
NA	TRBJ2-1	TRBV29-1	NA	TGCAGCGCCTCGCGGGGCGGTGAGCAGTTCTTC	CSASRGGEQFF
NA	TRBJ1-3	TRBV7-8	NA	TGTGCCAGCAGTTCTACTCGGACTGGAAACACCATATATTTT	CASSSTRTGNTIYF
NA	TRBJ2-3	TRBV24-1	TRBD1	TGTGCCACCAGTGACCCGGGACAGGGGGCTACAGATACGCAGTATTTT	CATSDPGQGATDTQYF
NA	TRBJ1-2	TRBV28	NA	TGTGCCAGCAGCCCAATGGGACCTAACTATGGCTACACCTTC	CASSPMGPNYGYTF
NA	TRBJ2-1	TRBV19	NA	TGTGCCAGTAGTACACTAGGGGGTAAGGCCTACAATGAGCAGTTCTTC	CASSTLGGKAYNEQFF
NA	TRBJ2-2	TRBV5-6	NA	TGTGCCAGCAGCTTGAGCGGGGAGCTGTTTTTT	CASSLSGELFF
NA	TRBJ1-2	TRBV6-2/TRBV6-3	NA	TGTGCCAGCAGTTTACCGCCAACAGGAAGTTTAAACGGCTACACCTTC	CASSLPPTGSLNGYTF
NA	TRBJ2-5	TRBV28	NA	TGTGCCAGCACACAGAGACAAGAGACCCAGTACTTC	CASTQRQETQYF
NA	TRBJ1-1	TRBV18	NA	TGTGCCAGCTCACCAGGCGTTACTAGGAGGGTGAACACTGAAGCTTTCTTT	CASSPGVTRRVNTEAFF
NA	TRBJ1-2	TRBV2	TRBD1	TGTGCCAGCAGCGCGGACAGGGTCTATGGCTACACCTTC	CASSADRVYGYTF
NA	TRBJ1-1	TRBV15	TRBD1	TGTGCCACCAGAGGACAGGGAATTGAAGCTTTCTTT	CATRGQGIEAFF
NA	TRBJ1-2	TRBV6-4	TRBD1	TGTGCCAGCAGTGAGGGTCAGGGGGCCGAAAATGGCTACACCTTC	CASSEGQGAENGYTF
once	TRBJ1-4	TRBV7-3	NA	TGTGCCAGCAGCTCCGGGCCGAATGAAAAACTGTTTTTT	CASSSGPNEKLFF
NA	TRBJ2-3	TRBV6-5	NA	TGTGCCAGCATGCGCGACACAGATACGCAGTATTTT	CASMRDTDTQYF
NA	TRBJ1-5	TRBV19	NA	TGTGCCAGTAGTATGTCGGGTGCCAATCAGCCCCAGCATTTT	CASSMSGANQPQHF
NA	TRBJ2-7	TRBV7-2	TRBD1	TGTGCCAGCAGCTTAGTGACAGGGGGCTACGAGCAGTACTTC	CASSLVTGGYEQYF
NA	TRBJ2-3	TRBV6-2/TRBV6-3	NA	TGTGCCAGCAGTTACTCAGGGGGGAGCACAGATACGCAGTATTTT	CASSYSGGSTDTQYF
NA	TRBJ2-2	TRBV6-5	NA	TGTGCCAGCAGTTATAATAGGGGAACCGGGGAGCTGTTTTTT	CASSYNRGTGELFF
once	TRBJ2-1	TRBV6-1	TRBD2	TGTGCCAGCAGTGAATTGTCGGGAGGGCCCGGTGAGCAGTTCTTC	CASSELSGGPGEQFF
once	TRBJ1-5	TRBV27	TRBD1	TGTGCCAGCAGTTCCAGCCCGACAGGGAGGGATCAGCCCCAGCATTTT	CASSSSPTGRDQPQHF
NA	TRBJ2-2	TRBV19	TRBD2	TGTGCCAGTAGGCCTCAGCGGGGGTCGAACACCGGGGAGCTGTTTTTT	CASRPQRGSNTGELFF
NA	TRBJ2-5	TRBV6-2/TRBV6-3	NA	TGTGCCAGCAGTTCTCTGGGAGAGACCCAGTACTTC	CASSSLGETQYF
NA	TRBJ2-3	TRBV7-3	NA	TGTGCCAGCTCACCCGGGACCTTCGGGGGAGTGCAGTATTTT	CASSPGTFGGVQYF
once	TRBJ1-3	TRBV12-3/TRBV12-4	NA	TGTGCCAGCACTATTGGGTTTGGAAACACCATATATTTT	CASTIGFGNTIYF